This is a list of T cell receptor beta chains from one sample in a study of T-cell memory formation after mild COVID-19. TCRdb passed the 5' RACE reads through MiXCR, listing each CDR3 protein once. The sample has a few hundred thousand distinct CDR3 sequences, approximately 19% seen once; the top ten hold 20% to 25%. Sequencing used PBMCs or a T cell subset sorted from them (not recorded which). These receptors all stem from a young man who had mild COVID-19 (a few samples of this study predate the infection). Cell type and time point are not known. The CDR3 runs from the conserved cysteine through the conserved F or W. Each record gives: clone size, V gene, D gene, J gene, CDR3 DNA, CDR3 protein. A D gene is named only where the DNA matches it firmly. Size is stated for part of the rows, as once, few or many counts, or as a class when the clone is expanded.

abundance: .; v_gene: TRBV5-1; d_gene: TRBD2; j_gene: TRBJ2-3; CDR3nt: TGCGCCAGCAGCTTGGCCCTACTACTAGCGGGGGGCACAGATACGCAGTATTTT; CDR3aa: CASSLALLLAGGTDTQYF
abundance: .; v_gene: TRBV24-1; d_gene: .; j_gene: TRBJ1-2; CDR3nt: TGTGCCACCAGTGATCGCCAGACCGAGGAAATCTATGGCTACACCTTC; CDR3aa: CATSDRQTEEIYGYTF
abundance: many; v_gene: TRBV4-2; d_gene: .; j_gene: TRBJ2-1; CDR3nt: TGTGCCAGCAGCCAAGATGGCACCCATGTAAACAATGAGCAGTTCTTC; CDR3aa: CASSQDGTHVNNEQFF
abundance: many; v_gene: TRBV7-2; d_gene: .; j_gene: TRBJ2-2; CDR3nt: TGTGCCAGCAGCTTAACAGGGACGAACACCGGGGAGCTGTTTTTT; CDR3aa: CASSLTGTNTGELFF
abundance: few; v_gene: TRBV5-1; d_gene: .; j_gene: TRBJ2-2; CDR3nt: TGCGCCAGCAGCTTGTCAACCCCCTACACCGGGGAGCTGTTTTTT; CDR3aa: CASSLSTPYTGELFF
abundance: .; v_gene: TRBV20-1; d_gene: .; j_gene: TRBJ1-1; CDR3nt: TGCAGTGCTAGAGTCCAGGGTGAAGCTTTCTTT; CDR3aa: CSARVQGEAFF
abundance: few; v_gene: TRBV2; d_gene: TRBD1; j_gene: TRBJ1-1; CDR3nt: TGTGCCAGCAAAGAGACAGGGAGGGGTTTCGGCACTGAAGCTTTCTTT; CDR3aa: CASKETGRGFGTEAFF
abundance: .; v_gene: TRBV5-1; d_gene: .; j_gene: TRBJ2-5; CDR3nt: TGCGCCAGCAGCGGAGTAGAGACAGAGTACTTC; CDR3aa: CASSGVETEYF
abundance: few; v_gene: TRBV7-9; d_gene: TRBD1; j_gene: TRBJ1-1; CDR3nt: TGTGCCAGCAGCGAGACTAACAGGGGTACTGAAGCTTTCTTT; CDR3aa: CASSETNRGTEAFF
abundance: .; v_gene: TRBV12-3/TRBV12-4; d_gene: TRBD1; j_gene: TRBJ1-2; CDR3nt: TGTGCCAGCAGTCCCCAGGACAGGGACGGTGGCTACACCTTC; CDR3aa: CASSPQDRDGGYTF
abundance: few; v_gene: TRBV11-2; d_gene: .; j_gene: TRBJ2-6; CDR3nt: TGTGCCAGCAGCTTAGATCTCCGGGCCTTAGGGGCCAACGTCCTGACTTTC; CDR3aa: CASSLDLRALGANVLTF
abundance: many; v_gene: TRBV5-1; d_gene: .; j_gene: TRBJ2-1; CDR3nt: TGCGCCAGCAGCCCCCAGGGGGGTCAGTACAATGAGCAGTTCTTC; CDR3aa: CASSPQGGQYNEQFF
abundance: few; v_gene: TRBV29-1; d_gene: TRBD2; j_gene: TRBJ2-5; CDR3nt: TGCAGCGTTGAAGAGCGGGGGGCCGGGCAAGAGACCCAGTACTTC; CDR3aa: CSVEERGAGQETQYF
abundance: .; v_gene: TRBV18; d_gene: .; j_gene: TRBJ1-5; CDR3nt: TGTGCCAGCTTAGTGGGCCGACACTACAATCAGCCCCAGCATTTT; CDR3aa: CASLVGRHYNQPQHF
abundance: .; v_gene: TRBV13; d_gene: .; j_gene: TRBJ2-1; CDR3nt: TGTGCCGGCAGCCCGAGTTTTCATAGCTCCTACAATGAGCAGTTCTTC; CDR3aa: CAGSPSFHSSYNEQFF
abundance: once; v_gene: TRBV12-3/TRBV12-4; d_gene: .; j_gene: TRBJ2-7; CDR3nt: TGTGCCAGCCTCGGAGAGGGAGACTACGAGCAGTACTTC; CDR3aa: CASLGEGDYEQYF
abundance: .; v_gene: TRBV7-6; d_gene: TRBD1; j_gene: TRBJ2-5; CDR3nt: TGTGCCAGCAGCTTAGCGCTGGGCAGGGGGCGTGAGACCCAGTACTTC; CDR3aa: CASSLALGRGRETQYF
abundance: .; v_gene: TRBV7-8; d_gene: .; j_gene: TRBJ2-2; CDR3nt: TGTGCCAGCGTCGGTAGGGGACCCGGGGAGCTGTTTTTT; CDR3aa: CASVGRGPGELFF
abundance: many; v_gene: TRBV6-4; d_gene: TRBD2; j_gene: TRBJ2-3; CDR3nt: TGTGCCAGCAGTGTTAGCGGGGGGGCGACAGATACGCAGTATTTT; CDR3aa: CASSVSGGATDTQYF
abundance: many; v_gene: TRBV5-5; d_gene: .; j_gene: TRBJ1-1; CDR3nt: TGTGCCAGCAGCCCTGGGGGGGACACTGAAGCTTTCTTT; CDR3aa: CASSPGGDTEAFF
abundance: .; v_gene: TRBV7-2; d_gene: TRBD1; j_gene: TRBJ1-5; CDR3nt: TGTGCCAGCAGCTTGGACAGGGCGAATCAGCCCCAGCATTTT; CDR3aa: CASSLDRANQPQHF
abundance: .; v_gene: TRBV5-1; d_gene: .; j_gene: TRBJ1-4; CDR3nt: TGCGCCAGCAGTCAAGAAGGCGTAAGCGAAAAACTGTTTTTT; CDR3aa: CASSQEGVSEKLFF
abundance: few; v_gene: TRBV15; d_gene: TRBD1; j_gene: TRBJ2-5; CDR3nt: TGTGCCACCAGCAGAGTAGACAGGGGGGAAGAGACCCAGTACTTC; CDR3aa: CATSRVDRGEETQYF
abundance: .; v_gene: TRBV5-1; d_gene: .; j_gene: TRBJ1-1; CDR3nt: TGCGCCAGCAGCTTCCAGGGTCCCACTGAAGCTTTCTTT; CDR3aa: CASSFQGPTEAFF
abundance: few; v_gene: TRBV7-8; d_gene: TRBD2; j_gene: TRBJ2-3; CDR3nt: TGTGCCAGCAGCACCCGGGGACTAGCTCCAGATACGCAGTATTTT; CDR3aa: CASSTRGLAPDTQYF
abundance: .; v_gene: TRBV7-6; d_gene: .; j_gene: TRBJ2-2; CDR3nt: TGTGCCAGCAGCTTAAAAGGGAACACCGGGGAGCTGTTTTTT; CDR3aa: CASSLKGNTGELFF
abundance: few; v_gene: TRBV7-8; d_gene: TRBD1; j_gene: TRBJ2-1; CDR3nt: TGTGCCAGCAGGTGGGGACAGGGGAGGATCAATGAGCAGTTCTTC; CDR3aa: CASRWGQGRINEQFF
abundance: few; v_gene: TRBV29-1; d_gene: .; j_gene: TRBJ2-3; CDR3nt: TGCAGCGTTGAAGGGGCACGGTATACGCAGTATTTT; CDR3aa: CSVEGARYTQYF
abundance: .; v_gene: TRBV4-2; d_gene: .; j_gene: TRBJ1-3; CDR3nt: TGTGCCAGCAGCCAAGATCAATACTCTGGAAACACCATATATTTT; CDR3aa: CASSQDQYSGNTIYF
abundance: few; v_gene: TRBV7-6; d_gene: TRBD1; j_gene: TRBJ2-5; CDR3nt: TGTGCCAGCAGCCCACTCGACAGGGGGCAAGAGACCCAGTACTTC; CDR3aa: CASSPLDRGQETQYF
abundance: .; v_gene: TRBV11-2; d_gene: TRBD1; j_gene: TRBJ1-2; CDR3nt: TGTGCCAGCAGCCAGCAGGACAGGGGGCGCATAAGTGGCTGCACCTTC; CDR3aa: CASSQQDRGRISGCTF
abundance: few; v_gene: TRBV4-3; d_gene: .; j_gene: TRBJ2-3; CDR3nt: TGCGCCAGCAGCCAAGATTGGGAGAGACGCACAGATACGCAGTATTTT; CDR3aa: CASSQDWERRTDTQYF
abundance: few; v_gene: TRBV7-2; d_gene: TRBD1; j_gene: TRBJ2-7; CDR3nt: TGTGCCAGCAGCACCCTAGCCGGGACAGGCTACGAGCAGTACTTC; CDR3aa: CASSTLAGTGYEQYF
abundance: once; v_gene: TRBV6-5; d_gene: .; j_gene: TRBJ2-2; CDR3nt: TGTGCCAGCTCCGGGGCGGGGGCGGCGAACACCGGGGAGCTGTTTTTT; CDR3aa: CASSGAGAANTGELFF
abundance: .; v_gene: TRBV6-2/TRBV6-3; d_gene: TRBD2; j_gene: TRBJ2-7; CDR3nt: TGTGCCACCTTGGGGGGGGACTACGAGCAGTACTTC; CDR3aa: CATLGGDYEQYF
abundance: .; v_gene: TRBV6-5; d_gene: .; j_gene: TRBJ2-3; CDR3nt: TGTGCCAGCAGTACTACGGGACGGACGACAGATACGCAGTATTTT; CDR3aa: CASSTTGRTTDTQYF
abundance: few; v_gene: TRBV7-6; d_gene: TRBD2; j_gene: TRBJ2-5; CDR3nt: TGTGCCAGCAGCGGACGGGGGGTACAAGAGACCCAGTACTTC; CDR3aa: CASSGRGVQETQYF
abundance: .; v_gene: TRBV12-3/TRBV12-4; d_gene: TRBD1; j_gene: TRBJ1-5; CDR3nt: TGTGCCAGCAGCCCGGGACAGCTTAGCAATCAGCCCCAGCATTTT; CDR3aa: CASSPGQLSNQPQHF
abundance: .; v_gene: TRBV6-2/TRBV6-3; d_gene: TRBD1; j_gene: TRBJ2-7; CDR3nt: TGTGCCAGCAGACCCATCGCTGGGACAGGGGACTCCTACGAGCAGTACTTC; CDR3aa: CASRPIAGTGDSYEQYF
abundance: once; v_gene: TRBV7-2; d_gene: .; j_gene: TRBJ2-2; CDR3nt: TGTGCCAGCAGCTTAGTGGCTGCGAACACCGGGGAGCTGTTTTTT; CDR3aa: CASSLVAANTGELFF
abundance: few; v_gene: TRBV7-8; d_gene: .; j_gene: TRBJ1-1; CDR3nt: TGTGCCAGCAGCTTCAGACTGGGGACTGAAGCTTTCTTT; CDR3aa: CASSFRLGTEAFF
abundance: .; v_gene: TRBV12-3/TRBV12-4; d_gene: TRBD1; j_gene: TRBJ1-5; CDR3nt: TGTGCCAGCAGTTTGCGGGGACAGGGCAATCAGCCCCAGCATTTT; CDR3aa: CASSLRGQGNQPQHF